Each of the 21 T cell receptor beta chains below was sequenced from the same sample in a study of T cell responses to AZD1222 COVID-19 vaccine. TCRdb's table, derived via immunoSEQ multiplex PCR, lists solely in-frame clones and lacks some. The profile shows 86,000 or so clones, about nine tenths of them singletons. Sequenced material: peripheral blood, taken on day 0 of AZD1222 vaccination. The receptors originated from an adult in good health.

V is TRBV7-9 and J is TRBJ2-7; 10 positions match TRBD2. Germline CDR1 is SEHNR and CDR2 is FQNEAQ (reference sequence). Trimming removed 2 bases from V and 3 bases from J; junction bases left unmatched: 4. This CDR3 is built from 15 residues. The CDR3 coding sequence is TGTGCCAGCAGCTTAACTAGCGGGACAATCTACGAGCAGTACTTC. Its protein is CASSLTSGTIYEQYF. The full variable domain, rest sourced from reference TRBV7-9 and TRBJ2-7, is DTGVSQNPRHKITKRGQNVTFRCDPISEHNRLYWYRQTLGQGPEFLTYFQNEAQLEKSRLLSDRFSAERPKGSFSTLEIQRTEQGDSAMYLCASSLTSGTIYEQYFGPGTRLTVT.

The genes are TRBV6-5 and TRBJ2-2; D call uncertain. The V end was cut by 7 bases, the J end by 0 bases, with 9 bases between. This CDR3 is 14 amino acids long. Germline CDR1 reads MNHEY; CDR2 reads SVGAGI. The CDR3 sequence: CASKAAANTGELFF. The CDR3 nucleotides are TGTGCCAGCAAAGCCGCAGCGAACACCGGGGAGCTGTTTTTT.

The chain is built from TRBV19 and TRBJ1-5, with D perhaps TRBD1 (6 bases). The germline V gene has CDR1 LNHDA and CDR2 SQIVND (reference sequence). Trimming pared 10 bases from V and 0 bases from J, leaving 13 bases between. The CDR3 spans 14 residues. In DNA form, the CDR3 reads TGTGCCACTGTGGACAGACCTAGCAATCAGCCCCAGCATTTT. This encodes CATVDRPSNQPQHF.

V and J are TRBV28 and TRBJ2-7; 7 positions match TRBD1. Germline CDR1 reads MDHEN; CDR2 reads SYDVKM. Trimming removed 7 bases from V and 3 bases from J; junction bases left unmatched: 6. This CDR3 region has 13 residues. The CDR3: CASISRDSYEQYF. The CDR3 DNA follows: TGTGCCAGCATCAGCCGGGACAGCTACGAGCAGTACTTC.

V and J are TRBV5-4 and TRBJ2-2; 8 bases line up with TRBD1. Germline V CDR1 and CDR2: SGHNT, YYREEE (reference sequence). The CDR3 loop spans 15 amino acids. V lost 2 bases and J lost 5; bases outside the gene matches: 5. The CDR3 region is CASSFQGARTGELFF. The CDR3 DNA is TGTGCCAGCAGCTTCCAGGGGGCTCGGACCGGGGAGCTGTTTTTT.

This chain connects TRBV7-9 to TRBJ1-1; D is undetermined. With 3 bases removed from V and 4 bases from J, the gap between germline ends came to 12 bases. The CDR3 sequence is 14 residues long. From germline, CDR1 is SEHNR and CDR2 FQNEAQ (reference sequence). The CDR3 nucleotides read TGTGCCAGCAGCTTTACGGGGTTTGGCACTGAAGCTTTCTTT. It is translated as CASSFTGFGTEAFF.

This chain links TRBV6-5 with TRBJ2-7, with a weak D call TRBD2 (5 bases). V lost 7 bases and J lost 3, with 13 bases in between. The germline CDR1 and CDR2 sequences are MNHEY and SVGAGI. The CDR3 has 13 amino acids. The CDR3 protein is CASTWGGSYEQYF. CDR3 DNA: TGTGCCAGCACGTGGGGTGGGAGCTACGAGCAGTACTTC.

This sequence joins TRBV18 and TRBJ1-3; no definite D call. CDR1 KGHSH and CDR2 LQKENI come from the germline V gene. Trimming shortened V by 0 bases and J by 0 bases, and 9 bases separated the two germline ends. There are 16 residues in the CDR3. The CDR3 nucleotides read TGTGCCAGCTCACCACCGACGGGTAACTCTGGAAACACCATATATTTT. Its translation is CASSPPTGNSGNTIYF. Together with reference TRBV18 and TRBJ1-3, the CDR3 gives the full variable domain: NAGVMQNPRHLVRRRGQEARLRCSPMKGHSHVYWYRQLPEEGLKFMVYLQKENIIDESGMPKERFSAEFPKEGPSILRIQQVVRGDSAAYFCASSPPTGNSGNTIYFGEGSWLTVV.

This sequence joins TRBV7-6 and TRBJ1-1; 7 bases line up with TRBD1. The germline V gene has CDR1 SGHVS and CDR2 FNYEAQ. J was trimmed by 5 bases and V by 3 bases; bases with no gene match: 9. The CDR3 covers 15 residues. The CDR3 nucleotides read TGTGCCAGCAGCTTCGGGGGACAGAGGGGGACTGAAGCTTTCTTT. Translation: CASSFGGQRGTEAFF.

The chain carries TRBV4-1 and TRBJ1-2; the match to TRBD1 covers 7 bases. Germline-derived CDR1 and CDR2 are MGHRA and YSYEKL. V gave up 4 bases and J gave up 5 bases; unmatched junction bases: 19. This CDR3 is 18 amino acids long. CDR3 sequence (DNA): TGCGCCAGCAGCCCAGCGGACAGGCCAGGAGGGAGGGTTTATGGCTACACCTTC. Translating it yields CASSPADRPGGRVYGYTF.

This clone was picked up one time. The chain is built from TRBV13 and TRBJ1-1; no clear D gene. The V gene lost 1 base and the J gene lost 6 bases, with 3 bases spanning the gap. The CDR3 loop spans 11 amino acids. Germline values: CDR1 PRHDT, CDR2 FYEKMQ (reference sequence). Here the CDR3 DNA reads TGTGCCAGCAGCTTAGAGCCTGAAGCTTTCTTT. Translation gives CASSLEPEAFF.

The chain recombines TRBV29-1 with TRBJ2-3; 11 bases match TRBD2. After removal of 2 bases from V and 4 bases from J, the junction contained 5 bases not matched to a gene. Germline loops: CDR1 SQVTM, CDR2 ANQGSEA. The CDR3 has 15 amino acids. The CDR3 is CSVEISGRVPDTQYF. In DNA form, the CDR3 reads TGCAGCGTTGAAATTAGCGGGAGGGTCCCAGATACGCAGTATTTT.

The rearrangement uses TRBV30 and TRBJ1-6; D is unclear. Germline lookup yields CDR1 GTSNPN and CDR2 SVGIG (reference sequence). V was cut by 0 bases and J by 0 bases, with 6 bases left in between. The CDR3 extends over 15 amino acids. CDR3 region: CAWSVSSSYNSPLHF. CDR3 DNA: TGTGCCTGGAGTGTAAGCAGCTCCTATAATTCACCCCTCCACTTT. The full variable domain, completed using reference TRBV30 and TRBJ1-6, is SQTIHQWPATLVQPVGSPLSLECTVEGTSNPNLYWYRQAAGRGLQLLFYSVGIGQISSEVPQNLSASRPQDRQFILSSKKLLLSDSGFYLCAWSVSSSYNSPLHFGNGTRLTVT.

V is TRBV5-1 and J is TRBJ1-4; 7 nucleotides agree with TRBD1. The CDR3 has 15 amino acids. V shed 3 bases, J shed 8 bases, and the junction held 10 bases outside the gene matches. Germline V lookup: CDR1 SGHRS, CDR2 YFSETQ. In DNA, the CDR3 is TGCGCCAGCAGCTATGGACAGGAGGCTGGGGAAAAACTGTTTTTT. It yields the protein CASSYGQEAGEKLFF.

The chain has TRBV7-2 and TRBJ1-5; 7 positions agree with TRBD1. The J segment lost 0 bases and the V segment lost 4 bases, leaving 6 bases of the junction unmatched. This CDR3 spans 16 amino acids. Germline values: CDR1 SGHTA, CDR2 FQGNSA. The DNA for the CDR3 is TGTGCCAGCAGCTCTAGGGGGCAGTATAGCAATCAGCCCCAGCATTTT. The encoded protein is CASSSRGQYSNQPQHF. Together with reference TRBV7-2 and TRBJ1-5, the CDR3 gives the full variable domain: GAGVSQSPSNKVTEKGKDVELRCDPISGHTALYWYRQSLGQGLEFLIYFQGNSAPDKSGLPSDRFSAERTGGSVSTLTIQRTQQEDSAVYLCASSSRGQYSNQPQHFGDGTRLSIL.

The chain is built from TRBV29-1 and TRBJ2-7; D gene uncertain. V was clipped by 4 bases and J by 2 bases, with 15 bases between them. The CDR3 is made up of 14 amino acids. Germline lookup yields CDR1 SQVTM and CDR2 ANQGSEA. The CDR3 DNA reads as TGCAGCGTTGGGGAACCGGGCAGAACCTACGAGCAGTACTTC. Its protein is CSVGEPGRTYEQYF.

The chain uses TRBV28 and TRBJ1-2; D is unclear. The CDR3 has 15 amino acids. From germline, CDR1 is MDHEN and CDR2 SYDVKM. The V gene lost 4 bases and the J gene lost 0 bases, with 12 bases spanning the gap. CDR3 protein: CASSSVEVANYGYTF. The DNA of the CDR3 is TGTGCCAGCAGTTCGGTAGAGGTAGCTAACTATGGCTACACCTTC.

This sequence joins TRBV5-4 and TRBJ1-2; D not certain. Germline-derived CDR1 and CDR2 are SGHNT and YYREEE (reference sequence). V lost 2 bases to trimming and J lost 2 bases, with 10 bases between them. The CDR3 contains 14 residues. The CDR3 sequence: CASSFGGVNYGYTF. CDR3 coding DNA: TGTGCCAGCAGCTTTGGTGGGGTAAACTATGGCTACACCTTC. The full variable domain, rest sourced from reference TRBV5-4 and TRBJ1-2, is ETGVTQSPTHLIKTRGQQVTLRCSSQSGHNTVSWYQQALGQGPQFIFQYYREEENGRGNFPPRFSGLQFPNYSSELNVNALELDDSALYLCASSFGGVNYGYTFGSGTRLTVV.

The rearrangement links TRBV3-1 (or the pseudogene TRBV3-2) to TRBJ2-7, with a tentative D call TRBD2 (6 bases). Trimming took 4 bases from V and 1 from J, leaving 14 bases between them. The length of the CDR3 is 15 residues. The germline gives CDR1 LGHDT, CDR2 YNNKEL (reference sequence). The CDR3 nucleotides are TGTGCCAGCAGCCCCCTGTCGGGGGATTCCTACGAGCAGTACTTC. This codes for CASSPLSGDSYEQYF.

This clone was seen just once. In DNA form, the CDR3 reads TGTGCCAGCTCAGCTGATTTGGCTAATGAAAAACTGTTTTTT. Amino acid sequence: CASSADLANEKLFF. This chain links TRBV18 with TRBJ1-4; D is undetermined. This CDR3 spans 14 amino acids. Germline values: CDR1 KGHSH, CDR2 LQKENI. The germline V and J ends were trimmed by 5 bases and 3 bases, with 10 bases remaining between them.

The V call is TRBV2, the J call TRBJ2-3; D gene uncertain. Germline V CDR1 and CDR2: SNHLY, FYNNEI. The CDR3 spans 12 residues. Trimming took off 6 bases at V and 6 bases at J, with 10 bases between the two ends. In DNA, the CDR3 is TGTGCCAGCAGCAGGTTGATGGATACGCAGTATTTT. Its translation: CASSRLMDTQYF.